A single sample is the source of the 4 T cell receptor beta chains below, sequenced in a study of identical twins listed by TCRdb under 2016. The library was produced with 5' RACE. TCRdb names Illumina HiSeq 2000 as the instrument used. Starting from the raw public reads, TCRdb applied fastp trimming at Q25, assembled clones with MiXCR and retained in-frame beta chains. Rows with a matching CDR3 protein are joined into one entry that keeps the most common DNA and genes. This sample lists hundreds of thousands of distinct CDR3 sequences; roughly 13% were detected once. The ten most abundant clones make up approximately 8.2% of the sample. What was sequenced was memory (CD45RO+) T cells sorted from blood. In light of the paper, this sample's cell subset or site label describes: CD45RO+ enriched T cells. The receptor source for this set is a woman in her late teens or twenties in good health.

This rearrangement joins TRBV11-3 to TRBJ2-5; D gene ambiguous. The V end was cut by 2 bases, the J end by 5 bases, with 12 bases between. CDR3 length equals 14 residues. In germline, CDR1 is SGHNT, CDR2 YENEEA. The CDR3 region is CASSLSWHGETQYF. The DNA for the CDR3 is TGTGCCAGCAGCTTAAGTTGGCACGGGGAGACCCAGTACTTC.

The chain joins TRBV5-1 to TRBJ2-4; the match to TRBD2 covers 8 bases. Germline V gene sequence: CDR1 SGHRS, CDR2 YFSETQ. V dropped 2 bases and J dropped 3; count of bases not matched to a gene: 13. The CDR3 covers 18 residues. The CDR3 loop reads CASSLWPGGSGGKNIQYF. The CDR3 DNA follows: TGCGCCAGCAGCTTATGGCCGGGGGGGTCCGGGGGCAAAAACATTCAGTACTTC.

Ten or more counts support this clonotype. The DNA of the CDR3 is TGCAGCGTTAGGACAGGGGGCAATGAGCAGTTCTTC. It yields the protein CSVRTGGNEQFF. The chain recombines TRBV29-1 with TRBJ2-1; 10 bases agree with TRBD1. With 5 bases clipped from V and 6 bases from J, the junction kept 1 base outside the gene matches. There are 12 residues in the CDR3. Germline CDR1 is SQVTM and CDR2 is ANQGSEA.

The sample holds many counts of this clonotype. V and J are TRBV10-3 and TRBJ2-5, with D hard to call. V lost 5 bases to trimming and J lost 0 bases, with 10 bases between them. The germline CDR1 and CDR2 sequences are ENHRY and SYGVKD. The CDR3 covers 14 residues. This CDR3 is CAISTTSNQETQYF. CDR3 bases: TGTGCCATCAGTACTACTTCCAACCAAGAGACCCAGTACTTC.